This entry describes one T cell receptor (beta chain). Antigen: not known. CDR1 is GTSNPN, CDR2 SVGIG, per germline (reference sequence). Trimming removed 2 bases from V and 0 bases from J, with 12 bases in between. The CDR3 is 15 amino acids. The sample comes from a study of shared clonotypes between healthy human individuals. Study-wide background: Three plates each covered CD4 naive and memory; CD8 naive two, CD8 memory one.

The authors divided CD4+ cells into CD45RA+ naive and CD45RA-negative memory subsets. Across several immunoSEQ plates, the genomic DNA of each subset was split evenly. TCRdb keeps only in-frame clones here, not all; method: immunoSEQ multiplex PCR. Of 2 million to 2.5 million clones listed, approximately 94% are singletons. Study-wide results and caveats: Sampling used blood alone; tissue repertoires probably differ.

The genes are TRBV30 and TRBJ2-3, with unresolved D. The specimen sequenced was naive CD4+ T cells sorted from blood. Subset here: CD45RA+ positively selected. The clonotype was recovered from a man aged 18 to 30 in good health. CDR3 protein: CAWSSGSASTDTQYF. For the CDR3, the DNA is TGTGCCTGGAGTTCGGGCAGTGCTAGCACAGATACGCAGTATTTT.